This T cell receptor (beta chain) was captured in a study of cytomegalovirus exposure and HLA in healthy donors. The PCR made use of 60 Vbeta and 13 Jbeta primers. Using immunoSEQ multiplex PCR, the repertoire was profiled, and TCRdb retains in-frame clones only, with some absent. The table records approximately 160,000 clones, approximately 80% of them present only once. Trimming took off 4 bases at V and 7 bases at J, with 16 bases between the two ends. This CDR3 is 14 amino acids long. Germline CDR1 reads SEHNR; CDR2 reads FQNEAQ (reference sequence). The chain couples TRBV7-9 to TRBJ1-2, with a tentative D call TRBD1 (5 bases). This TCR derives from a female donor in good health and CMV-seronegative. Sample: PBMCs. In nucleotides, the CDR3 is TGTGCCAGCAGCTCTACGACCAGGGTCCGTGGCTACACCTTC. Translating it yields CASSSTTRVRGYTF. The full variable domain, its missing parts supplied by reference TRBV7-9 and TRBJ1-2, is DTGVSQNPRHKITKRGQNVTFRCDPISEHNRLYWYRQTLGQGPEFLTYFQNEAQLEKSRLLSDRFSAERPKGSFSTLEIQRTEQGDSAMYLCASSSTTRVRGYTFGSGTRLTVV.